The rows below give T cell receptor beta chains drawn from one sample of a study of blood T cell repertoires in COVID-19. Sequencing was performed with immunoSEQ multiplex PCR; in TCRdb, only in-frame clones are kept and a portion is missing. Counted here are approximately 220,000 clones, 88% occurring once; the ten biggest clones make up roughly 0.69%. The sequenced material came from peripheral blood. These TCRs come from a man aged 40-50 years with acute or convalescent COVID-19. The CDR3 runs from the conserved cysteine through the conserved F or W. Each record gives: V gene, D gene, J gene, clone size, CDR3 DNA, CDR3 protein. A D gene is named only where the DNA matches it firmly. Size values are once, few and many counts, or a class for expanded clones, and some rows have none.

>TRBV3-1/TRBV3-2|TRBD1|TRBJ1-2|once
TGTGCCAGCAGACTCAGCGTTCAGGGGGCCTATGGCTACACCTTC
CASRLSVQGAYGYTF
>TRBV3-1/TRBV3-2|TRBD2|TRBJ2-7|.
TGTGCCAGCAGCCAAGAGGGGACTAGATTCCACGAGCAGTACTTC
CASSQEGTRFHEQYF
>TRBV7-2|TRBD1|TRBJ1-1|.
TGTGCCAGCAGCGCGGGGACAGGGAGTGGCACTGAAGCTTTCTTT
CASSAGTGSGTEAFF
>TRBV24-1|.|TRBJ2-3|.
TGTGCCACCAGTGATTGGGGGACTGAGACAAATACGCAGTATTTT
CATSDWGTETNTQYF
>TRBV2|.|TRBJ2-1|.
TGTGCCAGCAGTGAAGCGAGTAGCGGTGATAATGAGCAGTTCTTC
CASSEASSGDNEQFF
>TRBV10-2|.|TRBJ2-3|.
TGCGCCAGCAGTGAGTATGGCCAGGACTACACAGATACGCAGTATTTT
CASSEYGQDYTDTQYF
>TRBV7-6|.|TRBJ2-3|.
TGTGCCAGCAGCTTTTTAGGGGGGGCAGATACGCAGTATTTT
CASSFLGGADTQYF
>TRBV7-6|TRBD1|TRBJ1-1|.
TGTGCCAGCAGCTCTTCGACAGGGGTGGATGAAAGTGGTTTCTTT
CASSSSTGVDESGFF
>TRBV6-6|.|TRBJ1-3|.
TGTGCCAGCAGCAACGGGACACCTCGCTCTGGAAACACCATATATTTT
CASSNGTPRSGNTIYF
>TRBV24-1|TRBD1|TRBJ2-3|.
TGTGCCACTGAGGGGGCGGCGGCAGATACGCAGTATTTT
CATEGAAADTQYF
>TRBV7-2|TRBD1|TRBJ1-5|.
TGTGCCAGCAGCTGGGAGACAGGGCCGGCTCAGCCCCAGCATTTT
CASSWETGPAQPQHF
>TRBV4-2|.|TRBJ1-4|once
TGTGCCAGCAGCCCCTCCAATGGTGGGCAGTTCTCGGAACTGTTTTTT
CASSPSNGGQFSELFF
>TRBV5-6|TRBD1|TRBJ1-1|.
TGTGCCAGCAGCCGGCAGGGGGGTCGAGGGAACACTGAAGCTTTCTTT
CASSRQGGRGNTEAFF
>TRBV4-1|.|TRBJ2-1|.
TGCGCCAGCAGTCGACAGACGGACTATTCCTACAATGAGCAGTTCTTC
CASSRQTDYSYNEQFF
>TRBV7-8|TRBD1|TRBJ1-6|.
TGTGCCAGCAGCTTGGGACAGTTCTGGAATTCACCCCTCCACTTT
CASSLGQFWNSPLHF
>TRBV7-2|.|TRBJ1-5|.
TGTGCCAGCAGCTTAGTATCCGGGGTTAGCAATCAGCCCCAGCATTTT
CASSLVSGVSNQPQHF
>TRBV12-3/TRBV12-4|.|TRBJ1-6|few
TGTGCCAGCAGCACACAAAATTCACCCCTCCACTTT
CASSTQNSPLHF
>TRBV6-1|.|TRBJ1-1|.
TGTGCCAGCAGTGAAACCAGGGCTGATACTGAAGCTTTCTTT
CASSETRADTEAFF
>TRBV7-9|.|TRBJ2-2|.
TGTGCCAGCAGCTCCCGGGACCGAGGGGGCACCGGGGAGCTGTTTTTT
CASSSRDRGGTGELFF
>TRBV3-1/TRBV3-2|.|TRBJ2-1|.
TGTGCCAGCAGCCAAGGACTCATTGAGCAGTTCTTC
CASSQGLIEQFF
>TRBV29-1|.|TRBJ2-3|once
TGCAGCGTTTTTTTATCCACAGATACGCAGTATTTT
CSVFLSTDTQYF
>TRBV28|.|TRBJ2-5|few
TGTGCCAGCAGGACTGGAATGCTGGAAGAGACCCAGTACTTC
CASRTGMLEETQYF